Below are 22 T cell receptor beta chains sequenced from a single sample in a study of monozygotic twins with inflammatory bowel disease. TCRdb reprocessed the 5' RACE reads; each CDR3 protein has one entry and no DNA is given. Its table records about 300,000 distinct CDR3 sequences. Sequenced: blood. The receptors shown here come from a human donor with ulcerative colitis or Crohn's disease, or a healthy co-twin of an affected twin (not recorded which).

The V call is TRBV6-1, the J call TRBJ2-5. Germline lookup yields CDR1 MNHNS and CDR2 SASEGT. The CDR3 spans 15 residues. CDR3 region: CASRGAWRTQETQYF.

The chain recombines TRBV4-3 with TRBJ2-6. CDR3 length: 18 amino acids. Germline V CDR1 and CDR2: LGHNA, YSLEER. This CDR3 reads CASSKKLPREVGANVLTF.

The J gene is TRBJ2-7, the V gene TRBV7-2; TCRdb outputs TRBD2, but without DNA this stays unchecked. Germline V lookup: CDR1 SGHTA, CDR2 FQGNSA. CDR3 size: 15 residues. CDR3 residues: CASSLDPRGAYEQYF.

The rearrangement links TRBV7-9 to TRBJ2-1; the D call from TCRdb, TRBD1, cannot be confirmed without DNA. This CDR3 is built from 13 residues. Germline V lookup: CDR1 SEHNR, CDR2 FQNEAQ (reference sequence). CDR3 sequence reads: CASSSSGGCEQFF.

This CDR3 is CASSLVPTDTQYF. The V call is TRBV11-2, the J call TRBJ2-3. The CDR3 runs to 13 residues. The germline gives CDR1 SGHAT, CDR2 FQNNGV.

This chain links TRBV20-1 with TRBJ1-3. Germline loops: CDR1 DFQATT, CDR2 SNEGSKA (reference sequence). The CDR3 has 13 residues. CDR3 region: CSAQRQGGNTIYF.

V usage is TRBV20-1 and J usage is TRBJ2-5; the D call of TRBD1 rests on TCRdb alone, since no DNA is present to check it. The CDR3 covers 15 residues. Germline loops: CDR1 DFQATT, CDR2 SNEGSKA (reference sequence). This chain's CDR3 is CSARDWGTGQETQYF.

The chain links TRBV29-1 to TRBJ1-1. Germline-derived CDR1 and CDR2 are SQVTM and ANQGSEA. The CDR3 is 13 amino acids. CDR3 region: CSVDGTGDTEAFF.

The chain has TRBV27 and TRBJ2-3. Germline assignment: CDR1 MNHEY and CDR2 SMNVEV (reference sequence). The CDR3 extends over 15 amino acids. The CDR3 sequence: CASSLWSAGTDTQYF.

The chain couples TRBV28 to TRBJ1-2. The CDR3 consists of 12 residues. Per the germline V gene, CDR1 is MDHEN and CDR2 is SYDVKM. CDR3 sequence reads: CASSLGNYGYTF.

V and J are TRBV20-1 and TRBJ1-6; the D gene TCRdb calls, TRBD1, cannot be checked with no DNA. There are 16 residues in the CDR3. From germline, CDR1 is DFQATT and CDR2 SNEGSKA (reference sequence). CDR3 region: CSARMTGGGSNSPLHF.

The chain links TRBV4-2 to TRBJ2-1; TCRdb selects TRBD2, and the lack of DNA leaves this call unchecked. The CDR3 contains 17 residues. CDR1 and CDR2 from the germline V gene are LGHNA and YNFKEQ. The CDR3: CASSQAIANLRSDEQFF.

This rearrangement joins TRBV25-1 to TRBJ2-2; without DNA, the TCRdb call of TRBD1 cannot be checked. The CDR3 is 15 residues long. CDR1 MGHDK and CDR2 SYGVNS come from the germline V gene. The CDR3 sequence is CASSRQGVNTGELFF.

V gene TRBV5-1 combines with J gene TRBJ2-5; as DNA is missing, the TRBD2 call by TCRdb cannot be tested. Germline CDR1 SGHRS, CDR2 YFSETQ. The CDR3 runs to 16 residues. CDR3 sequence reads: CASSLGSTGTRETQYF.

This chain links TRBV5-1 with TRBJ2-7; TCRdb returns TRBD2, unconfirmable since there is no DNA. CDR3 length equals 15 residues. CDR1 and CDR2 from the germline V gene are SGHRS and YFSETQ. The CDR3 reads CASSLAGLAKNEQYF.

The chain combines TRBV6-2 or TRBV6-3 with TRBJ2-7; TCRdb's D gene call, TRBD1, goes unchecked for lack of DNA. The CDR3 spans 15 residues. Per germline, CDR1 MNHEY and CDR2 SVGEGT. The CDR3 loop reads CASSVDRVTPGEQYF.

V usage is TRBV11-2 and J usage is TRBJ2-5. This CDR3 is built from 15 residues. CDR1 SGHAT and CDR2 FQNNGV come from the germline V gene. The chain's CDR3 is CASSLVGHYQETQYF.

The rearrangement links TRBV5-1 to TRBJ2-5; the D call from TCRdb, TRBD1, cannot be confirmed without DNA. The CDR3 loop spans 14 amino acids. Germline CDR1 reads SGHRS; CDR2 reads YFSETQ. The CDR3 sequence: CASSGGQGQETQYF.

V gene TRBV5-1 combines with J gene TRBJ2-1; TCRdb's D call of TRBD2 is untestable without DNA. Germline loops: CDR1 SGHRS, CDR2 YFSETQ. The length of the CDR3 is 14 residues. The CDR3: CASSLAREGNEQFF.

The V gene is TRBV30, the J gene TRBJ1-3; TCRdb reports TRBD1, a call that lacks DNA to check it against. CDR1 and CDR2 from the germline V gene are GTSNPN and SVGIG (reference sequence). CDR3 length: 15 residues. The CDR3 region is CAWSSWTVSGNTIYF.

The V gene is TRBV27, the J gene TRBJ2-1; the TCRdb call, TRBD1, lacks DNA for checking. CDR3 length: 16 residues. The germline CDR1 and CDR2 sequences are MNHEY and SMNVEV (reference sequence). The CDR3 loop is CASSLAGTGSNNEQFF.

The J gene is TRBJ2-7, the V gene TRBV20-1; with no DNA, the TCRdb D assignment of TRBD1 cannot be verified. The CDR3 sequence is 14 residues long. CDR1 is DFQATT and CDR2 is SNEGSKA in the germline V gene (reference sequence). CDR3 amino acids: CSARAQTVLYEQYF.